These 9 T cell receptor beta chains were all obtained from the same sample, sequenced in a study of T-cell reconstitution after alpha-beta-depleted transplantation in children. The TCRbeta library was prepared with unique molecular identifiers. One entry per CDR3 protein, called by TCRdb with MiXCR from the PCR reads. The sample contains about 440,000 distinct CDR3 sequences, 43% of which appear only once. Sequencing used PBMCs, obtained before TCRalphabeta/CD19-depleted stem cell transplant. These receptors came from a girl aged 2 to 9 with aplastic anemia, due to receive a stem cell transplant.

This clonotype was seen ten or more times. V gene TRBV9 combines with J gene TRBJ2-3; D is uncertain. The V gene lost 0 bases and the J gene lost 6 bases, with 17 bases spanning the gap. CDR1 SGDLS and CDR2 YYNGEE come from the germline V gene. The CDR3 consists of 16 residues. The CDR3 region is CASSVVEGRYSDTQYF. Written as DNA, the CDR3 is TGTGCCAGCAGCGTAGTCGAAGGGCGATATTCGGATACGCAGTATTTT.

The CDR3, as DNA: TGTGCCAGCAGTGTGACAGGGGGCGCGGTAGCGGGATTCACAGATACGCAGTATTTT. Its translation: CASSVTGGAVAGFTDTQYF. V is TRBV6-1 and J is TRBJ2-3; 10 nucleotides line up with TRBD1. This CDR3 has 19 amino acids. Looked up from germline, CDR1 is MNHNS and CDR2 is SASEGT. V was pared by 4 bases and J by 2 bases, with 15 bases of the junction left unmatched.

This chain uses TRBV11-2 with TRBJ2-1; the match to TRBD2 covers 14 bases. This CDR3 has 18 residues. Germline loops: CDR1 SGHAT, CDR2 FQNNGV. V shed 5 bases, J shed 4 bases, and the junction held 10 bases outside the gene matches. The CDR3 here is CASSNPRTSGRKYNEQFF. CDR3 bases: TGTGCCAGCAGCAACCCCAGGACTAGCGGGAGGAAGTACAATGAGCAGTTCTTC. The variable domain in full, completed from reference TRBV11-2 and TRBJ2-1, reads EAGVAQSPRYKIIEKRQSVAFWCNPISGHATLYWYQQILGQGPKLLIQFQNNGVVDDSQLPKDRFSAERLKGVDSTLKIQPAKLEDSAVYLCASSNPRTSGRKYNEQFFGPGTRLTVL.

This clonotype came up many times. V is TRBV7-9 and J is TRBJ2-7; 8 nucleotides line up with TRBD2. V shed 2 bases and J 2 bases; nucleotides not matched to a gene: 5. This CDR3 region has 15 residues. Germline V lookup: CDR1 SEHNR, CDR2 FQNEAQ (reference sequence). The DNA of the CDR3 is TGTGCCAGCAGCTTATCCAGCGGGAGACCCTACGAGCAGTACTTC. Translating gives CASSLSSGRPYEQYF.

This clonotype was detected ten times or more. This chain links TRBV3-1 with TRBJ1-1; 8 bases are shared with TRBD1. The V gene's germline CDR1 is LGHDT and CDR2 YNNKEL (reference sequence). The CDR3 covers 15 residues. J gave up 3 bases and V 6 bases, and 9 bases lay outside the gene matches. CDR3 bases: TGTGCCAGCAGACCCCATGGACAGGGAGACACTGAAGCTTTCTTT. Encoded protein: CASRPHGQGDTEAFF.

This clonotype was seen a few times. This may be a read error: a much more frequent sequence differs by one nucleotide. The genes are TRBV7-2 and TRBJ2-3, with D maybe TRBD2 (5 bases). The germline gives CDR1 SGHTA, CDR2 FQGNSA. V dropped 5 bases and J dropped 5 bases, with 17 bases sitting between them. The CDR3 consists of 15 residues. CDR3 DNA sequence: TGTGCCAGCAGCCCTTTTCTCTTGGCGGGAGATACGCAGTATTTT. Amino acids: CASSPFLLAGDTQYF.

The gene calls are TRBV10-3 and TRBJ2-7; 8 bases agree with TRBD2. The V and J ends lost 7 bases and 3 bases, in that order; junction bases with no gene match: 11. The CDR3 totals 15 residues. Germline CDR1 reads ENHRY; CDR2 reads SYGVKD. Here the CDR3 reads CAIMNIEGLVYEQYF. The DNA for the CDR3 is TGTGCCATCATGAACATAGAGGGACTAGTCTACGAGCAGTACTTC.

The sample holds many counts of this clonotype. J is TRBJ2-7 and V is TRBV5-1; D remains unclear. CDR3 length: 13 residues. Germline V gene lookup returns CDR1 SGHRS and CDR2 YFSETQ. Deletions cut 0 bases from V and 5 bases from J, with 9 bases between. CDR3 DNA sequence: TGCGCCAGCAGCTTGGCAGGTTGGGACGAGCAGTACTTC. This gives the protein CASSLAGWDEQYF. Drawing the rest from reference TRBV5-1 and TRBJ2-7, the complete variable domain is KAGVTQTPRYLIKTRGQQVTLSCSPISGHRSVSWYQQTPGQGLQFLFEYFSETQRNKGNFPGRFSGRQFSNSRSEMNVSTLELGDSALYLCASSLAGWDEQYFGPGTRLTVT.

The genes are TRBV20-1 and TRBJ1-4; D may be TRBD1 (6 bases). V was clipped by 1 base and J by 0 bases, with 9 bases between them. Germline lookup yields CDR1 DFQATT and CDR2 SNEGSKA (reference sequence). The CDR3 totals 15 residues. CDR3 DNA sequence: TGCAGTGCTAGAGCAGGGACATCAACTAATGAAAAACTGTTTTTT. This gives the protein CSARAGTSTNEKLFF.